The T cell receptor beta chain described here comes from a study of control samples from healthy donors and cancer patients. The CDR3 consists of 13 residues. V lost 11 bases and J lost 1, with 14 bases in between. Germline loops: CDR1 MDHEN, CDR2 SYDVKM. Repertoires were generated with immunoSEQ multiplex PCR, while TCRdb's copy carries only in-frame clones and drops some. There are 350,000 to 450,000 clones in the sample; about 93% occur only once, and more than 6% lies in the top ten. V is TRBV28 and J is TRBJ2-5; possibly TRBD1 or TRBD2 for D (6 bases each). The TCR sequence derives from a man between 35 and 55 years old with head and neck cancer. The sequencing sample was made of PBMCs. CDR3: CAANRDSQETQYF. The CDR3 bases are TGTGCCGCCAACAGGGACTCCCAAGAGACCCAGTACTTC.